This T cell receptor beta chain was found in a study of shared clonotypes between healthy human individuals. Original processing methods: Filtering was not the same, since immunoSEQ gave junction-only sequences without quality scores. Repertoires were generated with immunoSEQ multiplex PCR, while TCRdb's copy carries only in-frame clones and drops some. V, J and clone size derive from that table, while D and trimming were established from the DNA sequence. This sample has millions of clones, with more than 80% found just once. Germline lookup yields CDR1 MGHDK and CDR2 SYGVNS. Unmatched junction bases numbered 9, after V lost 10 bases and J lost 3 bases. The CDR3 sequence is 13 residues long. Study-wide findings and caveats: Across a handful of donors, naive CD4 shared roughly 5%, naive CD8 around 4%, memory CD4 2% to 2.5%, memory CD8 0.35% to 0.5%.

Points on this clone: Antigen unknown.

The chain couples TRBV25-1 to TRBJ2-7, with 7 bases that match TRBD2. Input material: naive CD4+ T cells sorted from blood. Noted subset: CD45RA+ positively selected. The source is a man younger than 35 in good health. The DNA for the CDR3 is TGTGCCACCTCAAGAGCGGGGAGCTACGAGCAGTACTTC. It codes for CATSRAGSYEQYF.